This TCR beta chain appears in the sequencing data of a study of technical replicates of blood from a few donors. Profiled with immunoSEQ multiplex PCR; TCRdb holds only in-frame clones, not every one. The sample carries 10,000 or so clones, more than 85% recorded once. V was pared by 7 bases and J by 7 bases, with 8 bases of the junction left unmatched. The length of the CDR3 is 13 residues. The germline CDR1 and CDR2 sequences are LNHDA and SQIVND (reference sequence). The source material was PBMCs. This receptor was taken from a human donor in good health. The chain has TRBV19 and TRBJ1-2; TRBD1 matches 8 bases. The CDR3 protein is CASTNQDRAGYTF. The CDR3 DNA is TGTGCCAGTACCAATCAGGACAGGGCTGGCTACACCTTC.